This T cell receptor beta chain was sequenced during a study of early T cells in non-severe SARS-CoV-2 infection. About the research overall: Sequencing of bulk RNA from unsorted whole blood was done, without chain pairing.

TCRdb reprocessed the 5' RACE reads with MiXCR, giving one entry per CDR3 protein. The sample records 50,000 to 75,000 distinct CDR3 sequences, 12% being singletons. This TCR derives from an adult who was a healthcare worker with PCR-confirmed SARS-CoV-2 infection or an uninfected control (not recorded which). The donor label of this sample is uncertain. The source material was whole blood, sampled at baseline.

CDR3: CASSLGQGADGYTF. The CDR3 DNA is TGTGCCAGCAGCTTAGGACAGGGGGCGGATGGCTACACCTTC. V usage is TRBV7-9 and J usage is TRBJ1-2; 10 bases fit TRBD1. Per germline, CDR1 SEHNR and CDR2 FQNEAQ (reference sequence). J lost 6 bases, V lost 1 base, and 2 bases had no gene match. The CDR3 has 14 amino acids.